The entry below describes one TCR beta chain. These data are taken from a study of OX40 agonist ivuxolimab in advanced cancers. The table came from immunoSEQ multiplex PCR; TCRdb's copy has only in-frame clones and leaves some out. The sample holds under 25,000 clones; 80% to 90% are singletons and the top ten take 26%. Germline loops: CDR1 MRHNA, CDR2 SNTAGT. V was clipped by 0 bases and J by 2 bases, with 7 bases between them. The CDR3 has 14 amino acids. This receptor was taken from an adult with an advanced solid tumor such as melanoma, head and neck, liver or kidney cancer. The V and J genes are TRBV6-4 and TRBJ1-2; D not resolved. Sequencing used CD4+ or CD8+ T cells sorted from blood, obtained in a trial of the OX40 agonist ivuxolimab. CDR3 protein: CASSDSAENYGYTF. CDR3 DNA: TGTGCCAGCAGTGACTCGGCCGAGAACTATGGCTACACCTTC.